The clone carrying this T cell receptor (beta chain) was counted a few times. This record comes from a study of blood T cell repertoires in COVID-19. J gave up 8 bases and V 4 bases, and 11 bases lay outside the gene matches. This CDR3 contains 16 residues. Germline V lookup: CDR1 SGHRS, CDR2 YFSETQ. This table comes from immunoSEQ multiplex PCR, and its TCRdb copy is limited to in-frame clones, with some not included. The table lists around 380,000 clones, about 89% of them singletons. The rearrangement uses TRBV5-1 and TRBJ1-4; 10 bases match TRBD1. The receptor comes from a man aged 25 to 40 who had recovered from COVID-19. The material sequenced was PBMCs or T cells enriched from blood (not recorded which). The CDR3 DNA reads as TGCGCCAGCAGCGGGACTCCGGGACAGGGGAGCGAAAAACTGTTTTTT. This gives the protein CASSGTPGQGSEKLFF.